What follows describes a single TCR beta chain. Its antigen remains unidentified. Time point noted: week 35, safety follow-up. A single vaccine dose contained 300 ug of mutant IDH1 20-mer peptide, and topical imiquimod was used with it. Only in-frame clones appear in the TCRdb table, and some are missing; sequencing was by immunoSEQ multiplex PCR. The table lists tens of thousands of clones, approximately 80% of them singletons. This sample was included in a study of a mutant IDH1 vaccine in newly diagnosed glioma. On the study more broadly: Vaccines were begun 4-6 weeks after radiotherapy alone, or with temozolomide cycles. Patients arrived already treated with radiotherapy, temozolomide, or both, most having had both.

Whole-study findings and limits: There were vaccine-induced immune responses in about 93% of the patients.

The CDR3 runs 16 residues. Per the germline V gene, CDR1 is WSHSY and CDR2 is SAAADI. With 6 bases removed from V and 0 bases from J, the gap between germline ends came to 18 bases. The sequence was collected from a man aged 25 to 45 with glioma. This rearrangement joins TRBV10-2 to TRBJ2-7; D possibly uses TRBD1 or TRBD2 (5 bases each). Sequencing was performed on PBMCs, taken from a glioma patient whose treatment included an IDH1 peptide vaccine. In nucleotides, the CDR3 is TGCGCCAGCAGCCCACCGCTGGGGGTGCTCTCCTACGAGCAGTACTTC. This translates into CASSPPLGVLSYEQYF.